This T cell receptor beta chain was profiled in a study of blood T cell repertoires in COVID-19. Whole-study context: From the United States, Italy and Spain came samples of acute and convalescent COVID-19. T cells, B-cell-depleted T cells, or PBMCs provided the cDNA or gDNA that served as material.

In the original workflow: Reference gene primer amplification yielded estimated nucleated cell counts. Here immunoSEQ multiplex PCR was the method, and the copy in TCRdb shows in-frame clones only, minus some. The D gene and trimming were derived from the DNA, and the V and J assignments and clone size from that table. Counted here are 390,000 or so clones, nearly 90% occurring once; the ten biggest clones make up approximately 6.2%. In this sample, this clone turned up once. The junction does not match germline at one end; this may be a read error. This clonotype was obtained from a man aged 18 to 29 with active or convalescent COVID-19. Sequencing was carried out using peripheral blood.

The CDR3 sequence: CASSLAGESGNTIYF. The CDR3, as DNA: TGTGCCAGCAGCCTAGCCGGGGAGTCTGGAAACACCATATATTTT. This rearrangement joins TRBV11-1 to TRBJ1-3, with no clear D. CDR1 and CDR2 from the germline V gene are SGHAT and FQDESV (reference sequence). CDR3 length: 15 residues.